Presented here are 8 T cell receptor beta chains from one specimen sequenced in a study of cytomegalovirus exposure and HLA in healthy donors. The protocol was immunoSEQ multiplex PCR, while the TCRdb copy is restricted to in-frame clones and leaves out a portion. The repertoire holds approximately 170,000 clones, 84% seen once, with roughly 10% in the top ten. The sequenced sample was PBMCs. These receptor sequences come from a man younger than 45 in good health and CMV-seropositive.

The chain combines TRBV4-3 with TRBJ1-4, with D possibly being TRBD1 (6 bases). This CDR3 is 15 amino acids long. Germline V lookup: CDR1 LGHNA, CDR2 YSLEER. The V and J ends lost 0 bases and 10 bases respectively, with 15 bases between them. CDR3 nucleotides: TGCGCCAGCAGCCAAGATGGGGCAGGGGAAGGAAAACTGTTTTTT. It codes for CASSQDGAGEGKLFF.

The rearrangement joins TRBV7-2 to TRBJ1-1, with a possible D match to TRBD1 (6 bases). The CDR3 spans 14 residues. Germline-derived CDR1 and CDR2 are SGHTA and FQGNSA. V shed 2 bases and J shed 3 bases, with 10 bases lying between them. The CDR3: CASSLTGRDTEAFF. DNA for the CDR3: TGTGCCAGCAGCTTAACAGGGAGGGACACTGAAGCTTTCTTT.

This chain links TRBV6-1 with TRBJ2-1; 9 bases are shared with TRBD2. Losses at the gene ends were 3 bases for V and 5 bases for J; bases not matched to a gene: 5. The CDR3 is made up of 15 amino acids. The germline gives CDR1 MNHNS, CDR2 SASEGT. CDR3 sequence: CASSDAGLAHNEQFF. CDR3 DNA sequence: TGTGCCAGCAGTGACGCGGGACTAGCCCACAATGAGCAGTTCTTC.

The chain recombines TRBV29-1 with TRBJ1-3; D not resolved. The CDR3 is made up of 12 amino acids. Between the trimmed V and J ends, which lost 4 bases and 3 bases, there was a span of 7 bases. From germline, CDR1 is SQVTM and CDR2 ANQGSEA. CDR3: CSVVTVGNTIYF. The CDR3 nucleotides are TGCAGCGTTGTAACAGTTGGAAACACCATATATTTT.

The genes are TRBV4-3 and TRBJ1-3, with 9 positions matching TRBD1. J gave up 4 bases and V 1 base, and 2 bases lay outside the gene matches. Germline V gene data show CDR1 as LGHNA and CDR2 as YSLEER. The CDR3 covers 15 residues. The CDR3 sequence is CASSQGTGDGNTIYF. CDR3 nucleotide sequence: TGCGCCAGCAGCCAAGGGACAGGGGACGGAAACACCATATATTTT.

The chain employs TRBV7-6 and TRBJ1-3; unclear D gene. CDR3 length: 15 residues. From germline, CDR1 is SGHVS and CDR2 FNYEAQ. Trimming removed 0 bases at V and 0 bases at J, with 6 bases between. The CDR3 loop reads CASSLAATSGNTIYF. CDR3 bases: TGTGCCAGCAGCTTAGCAGCCACCTCTGGAAACACCATATATTTT.

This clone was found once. The CDR3 sequence: CASSLVPGLAGGEQGEQFF. CDR3 nucleotides: TGCGCCAGCAGCTTGGTACCCGGGCTAGCGGGCGGGGAGCAAGGAGAGCAGTTCTTC. The rearrangement uses TRBV5-1 and TRBJ2-1; 8 nucleotides match TRBD2. The germline V gene has CDR1 SGHRS and CDR2 YFSETQ. Trimming cost V 0 bases and J 10 bases; bases outside gene matches: 21. This CDR3 spans 19 amino acids. The full variable domain, rest sourced from reference TRBV5-1 and TRBJ2-1, is KAGVTQTPRYLIKTRGQQVTLSCSPISGHRSVSWYQQTPGQGLQFLFEYFSETQRNKGNFPGRFSGRQFSNSRSEMNVSTLELGDSALYLCASSLVPGLAGGEQGEQFFGPGTRLTVL.

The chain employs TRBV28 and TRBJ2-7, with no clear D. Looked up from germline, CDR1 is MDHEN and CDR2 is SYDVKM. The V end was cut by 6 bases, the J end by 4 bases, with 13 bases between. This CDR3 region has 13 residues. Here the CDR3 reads CASSPGGPYEQYF. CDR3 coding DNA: TGTGCCAGCAGCCCCGGTGGGCCGTACGAGCAGTACTTC.